These 23 T cell receptor beta chains were sequenced from one sample in a study of CD8 T cells in ankylosing spondylitis. TCRdb fed the 5' RACE reads into MiXCR, producing one record per CDR3 protein. The sample has some 840,000 distinct CDR3 sequences, around 11% seen once. General study points: The study identified a TCR beta motif of roughly eight highly homologous variants that appeared characteristic of ankylosing spondylitis blood.

These TCRs' antigens remain unknown. Specimen: blood, either unsorted or a sorted T cell fraction (not recorded which). The receptor source for this set is a male donor with ankylosing spondylitis.

This clonotype was counted between two and nine times. The chain carries TRBV4-3 and TRBJ2-3, with 9 bases matching TRBD2. The V gene's germline CDR1 is LGHNA and CDR2 YSLEER. The V gene end was trimmed by 0 bases and the J gene end by 0 bases; junction bases not matched to a gene: 10. CDR3 size: 19 residues. CDR3 region: CASSQDGLAGFSSTDTQYF. The CDR3 DNA is TGCGCCAGCAGCCAAGATGGGCTAGCGGGATTTTCTAGCACAGATACGCAGTATTTT.

The chain is built from TRBV11-2 and TRBJ2-3; 8 nucleotides agree with TRBD2. The V segment lost 2 bases and the J segment 5 bases; nucleotides outside the gene matches: 15. Germline V gene lookup returns CDR1 SGHAT and CDR2 FQNNGV. The CDR3 contains 18 residues. As DNA, the CDR3 is TGTGCCAGCAGCTTACTAACCGGGAGGGGCCAAAAAGGAGATACGCAGTATTTT. Residues: CASSLLTGRGQKGDTQYF.

The rearrangement links TRBV7-9 to TRBJ2-2; the match to TRBD1 covers 7 bases. The CDR3 contains 17 residues. From germline, CDR1 is SEHNR and CDR2 FQNEAQ (reference sequence). The V gene end was trimmed by 6 bases and the J gene end by 1 base; junction bases not matched to a gene: 11. DNA of the CDR3: TGTGCCAGCAGGACCTACGACAGGGCCTTGAACACCGGGGAGCTGTTTTTT. Translating it yields CASRTYDRALNTGELFF.

The genes are TRBV5-6 and TRBJ1-1; D unclear. Deletions cut 6 bases from V and 4 bases from J, with 16 bases between. The CDR3 totals 14 residues. CDR1 and CDR2 from the germline V gene are SGHDT and YYEEEE. The CDR3 sequence: CASIISGLTTEAFF. For the CDR3, the DNA is TGTGCCAGCATCATTTCCGGGCTGACCACTGAAGCTTTCTTT. Filled out from reference TRBV5-6 and TRBJ1-1, the complete variable domain reads DAGVTQSPTHLIKTRGQQVTLRCSPKSGHDTVSWYQQALGQGPQFIFQYYEEEERQRGNFPDRFSGHQFPNYSSELNVNALLLGDSALYLCASIISGLTTEAFFGQGTRLTVV.

This clonotype has just a few counts. The chain is built from TRBV5-6 and TRBJ1-2; no firm D call. V was cut by 1 base and J by 4 bases, with 14 bases left in between. This CDR3 contains 15 residues. From germline, CDR1 is SGHDT and CDR2 YYEEEE. The CDR3 reads CASSLSRSSPYGYTF. The CDR3 nucleotides are TGTGCCAGCAGCTTGAGCAGGTCCTCCCCCTATGGCTACACCTTC.

This clonotype has just a few counts. V and J are TRBV2 and TRBJ2-7; D gene ambiguous. The CDR3 has 11 residues. Germline CDR1 reads SNHLY; CDR2 reads FYNNEI. With 5 bases removed from V and 13 bases from J, the gap between germline ends came to 15 bases. The CDR3 sequence is CASSLGLLPYF. The DNA of the CDR3 is TGTGCCAGCAGTTTAGGCCTGCTCCCCTACTTC.

This clonotype turned up a few times. This chain links TRBV24-1 with TRBJ2-1; 8 bases fit TRBD2. With 3 bases clipped from V and 2 bases from J, the junction kept 5 bases outside the gene matches. This CDR3 has 16 residues. CDR1 is KGHDR and CDR2 is SFDVKD in the germline V gene. Here the CDR3 DNA reads TGTGCCACCAGTGATATAGCGGGACGGGCCTACAATGAGCAGTTCTTC. It specifies CATSDIAGRAYNEQFF.

This clonotype has at least ten counts. The rearrangement links TRBV5-1 to TRBJ1-2; 8 bases are a match to TRBD1. Germline CDR1 reads SGHRS; CDR2 reads YFSETQ. The ends lost 0 bases at V and 4 bases at J; junction bases unmatched: 8. This CDR3 region has 16 residues. CDR3 nucleotide sequence: TGCGCCAGCAGCTTGGGATGGACAGGGATGGGCTATGGCTACACCTTC. Encoded protein: CASSLGWTGMGYGYTF.

The gene calls are TRBV20-1 and TRBJ1-3; D is unclear. The V gene's germline CDR1 is DFQATT and CDR2 SNEGSKA (reference sequence). V shed 3 bases and J shed 3 bases, with 15 bases lying between them. The CDR3 is made up of 15 amino acids. This CDR3 is CSASPGPGGGNTIYF. In DNA, the CDR3 is TGCAGTGCTAGCCCCGGGCCCGGCGGTGGAAACACCATATATTTT.

In this sample, this clonotype turned up a few times. DNA for the CDR3: TGCAGTGCTAGTAGCGGGAGGGCCGACGAGCAGTACTTC. It codes for CSASSGRADEQYF. This chain connects TRBV20-1 to TRBJ2-7; 11 bases agree with TRBD2. The V gene's germline CDR1 is DFQATT and CDR2 SNEGSKA (reference sequence). V gave up 3 bases and J gave up 5 bases; unmatched junction bases: 3. The CDR3 extends over 13 amino acids.

This rearrangement joins TRBV20-1 to TRBJ1-2; no clear D gene. Germline CDR1 and CDR2: DFQATT and SNEGSKA (reference sequence). The CDR3 is 13 residues long. V was pared by 5 bases and J by 2 bases, with 12 bases between. The CDR3 nucleotides are TGCAGTGCTCCCCTTGTTGCCAACTATGGCTACACCTTC. Translating gives CSAPLVANYGYTF.

J is TRBJ2-7 and V is TRBV5-1; 9 bases are a match to TRBD2. CDR1 and CDR2 (germline): SGHRS, YFSETQ. The CDR3 covers 15 residues. V lost 4 bases and J lost 4; bases outside the gene matches: 9. The CDR3 sequence is CASSVSGGLGYEQYF. As DNA, the CDR3 is TGCGCCAGCAGCGTAAGCGGGGGGCTGGGGTACGAGCAGTACTTC. Supplemented by reference TRBV5-1 and TRBJ2-7, the full variable domain reads KAGVTQTPRYLIKTRGQQVTLSCSPISGHRSVSWYQQTPGQGLQFLFEYFSETQRNKGNFPGRFSGRQFSNSRSEMNVSTLELGDSALYLCASSVSGGLGYEQYFGPGTRLTVT.

This chain uses TRBV10-3 with TRBJ2-3; no reliable D call. V lost 3 bases and J lost 1, with 11 bases in between. The CDR3 has 15 residues. The germline gives CDR1 ENHRY, CDR2 SYGVKD. The CDR3 protein is CAISDFTSGTDTQYF. For the CDR3, the DNA is TGTGCCATCAGTGATTTTACGAGCGGCACAGATACGCAGTATTTT.

This clonotype was recorded at least ten times. The rearrangement uses TRBV20-1 and TRBJ1-2; 8 bases line up with TRBD1. The CDR3 runs 12 residues. Trimming at V came to 6 bases and at J to 3 bases, leaving 3 bases not matched to a gene. Germline CDR1 reads DFQATT; CDR2 reads SNEGSKA (reference sequence). The CDR3 protein is CSAQTGDYGYTF. Here the CDR3 DNA reads TGCAGTGCCCAGACAGGGGACTATGGCTACACCTTC.

The V gene is TRBV7-9, the J gene TRBJ1-1, with D hard to call. The CDR3 runs 15 residues. V lost 5 bases to trimming and J lost 1 base, with 14 bases between them. Germline V lookup: CDR1 SEHNR, CDR2 FQNEAQ (reference sequence). In DNA form, the CDR3 reads TGTGCCAGCAGCGAGCTTTCCAGGCCGAACACTGAAGCTTTCTTT. It encodes CASSELSRPNTEAFF.

In its sample, this clonotype was seen many times. The V call is TRBV5-1, the J call TRBJ1-2, with TRBD1 as a possible D gene (6 bases). The CDR3 loop spans 13 amino acids. Germline V gives CDR1 SGHRS, CDR2 YFSETQ. V was cut by 4 bases and J by 4 bases, with 11 bases left in between. The CDR3 protein is CASSGQRSYGYTF. CDR3 sequence (DNA): TGCGCCAGCAGCGGACAGCGCTCCTATGGCTACACCTTC.

The chain recombines TRBV20-1 with TRBJ1-1; D is unresolved. V lost 1 base and J lost 7, with 10 bases in between. The germline V gene encodes CDR1 DFQATT and CDR2 SNEGSKA (reference sequence). The CDR3 consists of 12 residues. CDR3 region: CSARARGIEAFF. DNA of the CDR3: TGCAGTGCTAGAGCACGCGGGATTGAAGCTTTCTTT.

There are many counts of this clonotype. V is TRBV6-5 and J is TRBJ2-1; D not certain. The CDR3 runs to 14 residues. V was shortened by 4 bases and J by 3 bases, with 10 bases between the two germline ends. CDR1 MNHEY and CDR2 SVGAGI come from the germline V gene. In nucleotides, the CDR3 is TGTGCCAGCAGTTCGCACGACCTCTACAATGAGCAGTTCTTC. Encoded protein: CASSSHDLYNEQFF.

This clonotype was seen only a few times. The chain combines TRBV27 with TRBJ2-1; 11 positions match TRBD1. The CDR3 is made up of 15 amino acids. The J segment lost 6 bases and the V segment lost 6 bases, leaving 7 bases of the junction unmatched. The germline V gene encodes CDR1 MNHEY and CDR2 SMNVEV (reference sequence). CDR3 protein: CASRSDRGPRNEQFF. The CDR3 nucleotides are TGTGCCAGCAGATCGGACAGGGGGCCTCGCAATGAGCAGTTCTTC.

This clonotype was found a few times. Written as DNA, the CDR3 is TGTGCCAGCAGTGGGACAGGGTTGAACACTGAAGCTTTCTTT. It is translated as CASSGTGLNTEAFF. The chain recombines TRBV6-2 or TRBV6-3 with TRBJ1-1; 9 bases line up with TRBD1. The germline CDR1 and CDR2 sequences are MNHEY and SVGEGT. The CDR3 runs to 14 residues. With V trimmed by 5 bases and J by 0 bases, 1 base remained unmatched.

As regards this clonotype: One end of the junction is discordant with germline, which a read error may explain. The CDR3: CCARQPGLAVSRTQYF. The CDR3 DNA follows: TGCTGTGCTAGACAACCGGGACTAGCCGTGTCGAGGACCCAGTACTTC. The V call is TRBV20-1, the J call TRBJ2-5; 9 positions match TRBD2. The CDR3 is made up of 16 amino acids. Germline V gives CDR1 DFQATT, CDR2 SNEGSKA (reference sequence).

This clonotype was counted only a few times. The V call is TRBV18, the J call TRBJ2-5, with D possibly TRBD1 on 6 matching bases. The V gene's germline CDR1 is KGHSH and CDR2 LQKENI. The CDR3 is made up of 13 amino acids. V lost 7 bases and J 3 bases, leaving 12 bases between the germline ends. CDR3 nucleotides: TGTGCCAGCTTGTCAGGGGCTGAAGAGACCCAGTACTTC. It yields the protein CASLSGAEETQYF. The variable domain in full, with the rest retrieved from reference TRBV18 and TRBJ2-5, is NAGVMQNPRHLVRRRGQEARLRCSPMKGHSHVYWYRQLPEEGLKFMVYLQKENIIDESGMPKERFSAEFPKEGPSILRIQQVVRGDSAAYFCASLSGAEETQYFGPGTRLLVL.

V gene TRBV28 combines with J gene TRBJ2-2; 10 nucleotides line up with TRBD2. CDR3 size: 15 residues. V lost 4 bases and J lost 6; bases outside the gene matches: 5. Germline CDR1 and CDR2: MDHEN and SYDVKM. The CDR3 DNA follows: TGTGCCAGCAGTTCCACGAGCGGGAGGGCCGGGGAGCTGTTTTTT. Protein sequence: CASSSTSGRAGELFF.